This T cell receptor beta chain was retrieved from a study of blood T cell repertoires in COVID-19. In the study overall: The United States, Italy and Spain were the sources of the acute and convalescent COVID-19 samples. PBMCs, B-cell-depleted T cells, or T cells provided the cDNA or gDNA that made up the material.

Those enrolled, adults aged about 18 to 89 years, came from about two dozen US areas. Original analysis: Amplification with reference gene primers provided the estimates of nucleated cell counts. The assay was immunoSEQ multiplex PCR, and TCRdb's table has in-frame clones only and misses some. For V, J and clone size, that table is used; D and trimming come from the DNA. Here the sample spans hundreds of thousands of clones, around 82% being singletons. Germline CDR1 reads SGDLS; CDR2 reads YYNGEE. Unmatched junction bases numbered 3, after V lost 4 bases and J lost 7 bases. This CDR3 has 13 residues.

The source material was PBMCs or T cells enriched from blood (not recorded which). This clonotype was obtained from a man aged 25 to 45 with acute COVID-19. The chain is built from TRBV9 and TRBJ2-2; TRBD2 aligns across 8 bases. CDR3: CASSLSGGGELFF. As DNA, the CDR3 is TGTGCCAGCAGCTTAAGCGGGGGCGGGGAGCTGTTTTTT.